A single T cell receptor (beta chain) is shown here with its context. The data originate from a study of blood T cell repertoires in COVID-19. Across the study: The cDNA or gDNA used as material had been derived from T cells, B-cell-depleted T cells, or PBMCs.

Germline assignment: CDR1 SGHDN and CDR2 FVKESK. The junction had 5 bases not matched to a gene; V was cut back by 3 bases and J by 3 bases. This CDR3 is built from 14 residues. The protocol was immunoSEQ multiplex PCR, while the TCRdb copy is restricted to in-frame clones and leaves out a portion. Among more than 300,000 clones listed, more than 75% were seen once. This receptor was taken from a woman in her 30s with COVID-19, enrolled during active disease. The sequencing input was peripheral blood. The rearrangement links TRBV14 to TRBJ2-7; 7 bases match TRBD2. Here the CDR3 DNA reads TGTGCCAGCAGCCACCTGGGGGGGATCTACGAGCAGTACTTC. It codes for CASSHLGGIYEQYF.